This record looks at one T cell receptor beta chain sequence and its context. Its specificity is unknown. The data derive from a study of T cell responses to AZD1222 COVID-19 vaccine. Study-wide points: CD4 TCRs covered the whole spike, strongest at regions 160-218 and 743-854.

The CDR3 loop spans 15 amino acids. CDR1 SGHTA and CDR2 FQGNSA come from the germline V gene. Trimming removed 5 bases from V and 5 bases from J; junction bases left unmatched: 6. Samples with a second dose at about 4 or about 12 weeks were pooled together. Repertoires were generated with immunoSEQ multiplex PCR, while TCRdb's copy carries only in-frame clones and drops some. This table has some 94,000 clones, over 85% appearing once. The TCR sequence derives from an adult who received the AZD1222 COVID-19 vaccine. The sample was peripheral blood, taken 28 days after the second AZD1222 dose. The chain couples TRBV7-2 to TRBJ2-2; 9 positions agree with TRBD1. In nucleotides, the CDR3 is TGTGCCAGCAGCCGTACCGGGACAGGGACCGGGGAGCTGTTTTTT. Its translation is CASSRTGTGTGELFF.